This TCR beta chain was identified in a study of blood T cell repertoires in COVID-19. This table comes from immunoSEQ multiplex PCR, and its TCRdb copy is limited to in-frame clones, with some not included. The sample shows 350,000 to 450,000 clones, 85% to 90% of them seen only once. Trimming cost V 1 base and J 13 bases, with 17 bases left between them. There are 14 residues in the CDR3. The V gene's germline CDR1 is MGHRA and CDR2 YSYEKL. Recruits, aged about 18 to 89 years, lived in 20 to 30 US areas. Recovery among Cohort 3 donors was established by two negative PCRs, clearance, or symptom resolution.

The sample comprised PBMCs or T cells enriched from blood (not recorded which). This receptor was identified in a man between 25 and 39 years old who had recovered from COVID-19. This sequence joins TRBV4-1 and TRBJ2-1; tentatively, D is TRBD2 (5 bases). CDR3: CASSQGKVLEAQFF. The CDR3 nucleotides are TGCGCCAGCAGCCAAGGGAAGGTCTTGGAGGCCCAGTTCTTC.